Listed here are 32 T cell receptor beta chains from one sample, sequenced in a study of T cells after yellow fever vaccination. TCRdb reanalysed the 5' RACE reads using MiXCR and keeps one entry per CDR3 protein. This sample yields about 550,000 distinct CDR3 sequences, of which about 19% are seen a single time; roughly an eighth belongs to the top ten. The sequencing used PBMCs, collected 15 days after the yellow fever booster vaccination. The source is a man aged 25-40 years who received the YFV17D yellow fever vaccine.

This clonotype was counted only a few times. The chain has TRBV7-2 and TRBJ2-1; D gene uncertain. CDR1 and CDR2 (germline): SGHTA, FQGNSA. This CDR3 is built from 13 residues. The germline V and J ends were trimmed by 5 bases and 7 bases, with 12 bases remaining between them. For the CDR3, the DNA is TGTGCCAGCAGCGGTAGGGTCGGGAATGAGCAGTTCTTC. It encodes CASSGRVGNEQFF.

A few counts support this clonotype. The chain employs TRBV5-1 and TRBJ2-7, with 10 bases lining up with TRBD2. V lost 4 bases, J lost 4 bases, and 8 bases stayed unmatched. The CDR3 has 15 amino acids. Germline V gene lookup returns CDR1 SGHRS and CDR2 YFSETQ. CDR3: CASSRLAGVSYEQYF. The CDR3 DNA follows: TGCGCCAGCAGCCGGCTAGCGGGAGTATCATACGAGCAGTACTTC.

This clonotype was counted only a few times. This chain connects TRBV12-3 or TRBV12-4 to TRBJ2-3; TRBD2 is a possible D gene (6 bases). V was cut by 8 bases and J by 2 bases, with 11 bases left in between. The CDR3 totals 13 residues. The CDR3 DNA sequence: TGTGCCAGCGGGGGAGGTCCCACAGATACGCAGTATTTT. It codes for CASGGGPTDTQYF.

The V call is TRBV5-4, the J call TRBJ2-6; 9 bases fit TRBD1. The ends lost 2 bases at V and 2 bases at J; junction bases unmatched: 11. CDR3 size: 19 residues. Germline CDR1 and CDR2: SGHNT and YYREEE (reference sequence). DNA of the CDR3: TGTGCCAGCAGCTTCGGTCCCGGGACAGGGAGGGCTGGGGCCAACGTCCTGACTTTC. This sequence encodes CASSFGPGTGRAGANVLTF.

The J gene is TRBJ2-3, the V gene TRBV15; no firm D call. The CDR3 extends over 13 amino acids. Trimming left V 5 bases short and J 4 bases short, with 10 bases between. Germline-derived CDR1 and CDR2 are LNHNV and YYDKDF (reference sequence). CDR3 coding DNA: TGTGCCACCAGCGGGTCCCCCGCAGATACGCAGTATTTT. This sequence encodes CATSGSPADTQYF.

This clonotype was counted a few times. CDR3 residues: CASRQWPLNEKLFF. The CDR3 coding sequence is TGTGCCAGCAGGCAGTGGCCGCTTAATGAAAAACTGTTTTTT. The V and J genes are TRBV27 and TRBJ1-4; D gene ambiguous. The CDR3 is made up of 14 amino acids. The V gene's germline CDR1 is MNHEY and CDR2 SMNVEV (reference sequence). Trimming removed 6 bases at V and 4 bases at J, with 12 bases between.

The chain employs TRBV4-3 and TRBJ2-5; 9 nucleotides agree with TRBD2. Germline CDR1 LGHNA, CDR2 YSLEER. The CDR3 runs 15 residues. Trimming at V came to 4 bases and at J to 3 bases, leaving 6 bases not matched to a gene. The CDR3 sequence is CASSPRTSAEETQYF. CDR3 bases: TGCGCCAGCAGCCCCCGGACTAGCGCAGAAGAGACCCAGTACTTC.

This clonotype was seen a few times. This chain uses TRBV20-1 with TRBJ1-4, with D unclear. CDR1 and CDR2 (germline): DFQATT, SNEGSKA (reference sequence). The V end lost 3 bases, the J end lost 4 bases, and 6 bases lay between the germline ends. The CDR3 runs to 12 residues. The CDR3 region is CSASGSNEKLFF. CDR3 in DNA: TGCAGTGCTAGTGGCAGTAATGAAAAACTGTTTTTT.

This clonotype was found many times. The genes are TRBV7-9 and TRBJ2-2; unclear D gene. Trimming removed 1 base at V and 0 bases at J, with 6 bases between. Looked up from germline, CDR1 is SEHNR and CDR2 is FQNEAQ (reference sequence). This CDR3 is built from 15 residues. The CDR3 sequence is CASSLDWANTGELFF. The CDR3 coding sequence is TGTGCCAGCAGCTTAGATTGGGCGAACACCGGGGAGCTGTTTTTT.

The V and J genes are TRBV5-1 and TRBJ2-1; D is undetermined. CDR1 is SGHRS and CDR2 is YFSETQ in the germline V gene. The V and J ends lost 10 bases and 13 bases respectively, with 21 bases between them. There are 12 residues in the CDR3. The chain's CDR3 is CASQKEARRQFF. The CDR3, as DNA: TGCGCCTCTCAAAAGGAAGCCCGGCGACAGTTCTTC.

The rearrangement uses TRBV9 and TRBJ2-5; tentative D call: TRBD1 (5 bases). Germline CDR1 is SGDLS and CDR2 is YYNGEE. CDR3 length equals 14 residues. V shed 0 bases and J shed 0 bases, with 6 bases lying between them. This CDR3 is CASSVEGYQETQYF. The CDR3 DNA sequence: TGTGCCAGCAGCGTAGAGGGGTACCAAGAGACCCAGTACTTC.

This clonotype was counted a few times. The chain uses TRBV14 and TRBJ2-1, with a weak D call TRBD2 (6 bases). Germline values: CDR1 SGHDN, CDR2 FVKESK. The CDR3 has 16 residues. The ends were cut back, 1 base at V and 8 bases at J, with 18 bases in the middle. The DNA for the CDR3 is TGTGCCAGCAGCCAAGGGACCCGGAGGGCTGTCCATGAGCAGTTCTTC. Translated: CASSQGTRRAVHEQFF.

The chain recombines TRBV25-1 with TRBJ1-5; D unclear. The CDR3 is 14 residues long. Per the germline V gene, CDR1 is MGHDK and CDR2 is SYGVNS. Trimming stripped 5 bases from V and 5 bases from J, with 13 bases between. The CDR3 sequence: CASSPGRGHQPQHF. The CDR3 region has the DNA TGTGCCAGCAGTCCCGGTCGTGGTCATCAGCCCCAGCATTTT. Looking up the rest from reference TRBV25-1 and TRBJ1-5 gives the full variable domain: EADIYQTPRYLVIGTGKKITLECSQTMGHDKMYWYQQDPGMELHLIHYSYGVNSTEKGDLSSESTVSRIRTEHFPLTLESARPSHTSQYLCASSPGRGHQPQHFGDGTRLSIL.

This chain connects TRBV6-5 to TRBJ1-4; D is uncertain. The ends were cut back, 4 bases at V and 8 bases at J, with 17 bases in the middle. The CDR3 has 15 residues. Germline loops: CDR1 MNHEY, CDR2 SVGAGI. The CDR3: CASSLAGKGLEKLFF. The CDR3 DNA reads as TGTGCCAGCAGTTTGGCCGGGAAAGGATTGGAAAAACTGTTTTTT.

This clonotype was counted only a few times. The V and J genes are TRBV12-3 or TRBV12-4 and TRBJ2-7, with D possibly TRBD1 on 5 matching bases. V shed 1 base and J shed 3 bases, with 13 bases lying between them. CDR3 size: 15 residues. In nucleotides, the CDR3 is TGTGCCAGCAGTTTAGTTGGTGGGGCGAACTACGAGCAGTACTTC. Its protein product is CASSLVGGANYEQYF.

The chain links TRBV28 to TRBJ2-7; TRBD2 matches at 11 bases. This CDR3 has 15 amino acids. J gave up 3 bases and V 5 bases, and 6 bases lay outside the gene matches. The germline V gene encodes CDR1 MDHEN and CDR2 SYDVKM. In DNA, the CDR3 is TGTGCCAGCAGTGTCATCGGGACTAGCGGCTACGAGCAGTACTTC. The encoded protein is CASSVIGTSGYEQYF.

This clonotype has a handful of counts. The chain employs TRBV12-3 or TRBV12-4 and TRBJ2-3, with a weak D call TRBD2 (6 bases). Trimming took 5 bases from V and 5 from J, leaving 8 bases between them. The CDR3 contains 12 residues. DNA of the CDR3: TGTGCCAGCAGTCGAGCGGGAGATACGCAGTATTTT. It encodes CASSRAGDTQYF.

This chain connects TRBV20-1 to TRBJ2-1, with a tentative D call TRBD2 (5 bases). The germline V and J ends were trimmed by 0 bases and 15 bases, with 21 bases remaining between them. This CDR3 region has 14 residues. Germline V gene sequence: CDR1 DFQATT, CDR2 SNEGSKA (reference sequence). The CDR3 DNA is TGCAGTGCTAGAGATCGCCGAGGGAGCGCCGAACGGTTCTTC. This gives the protein CSARDRRGSAERFF.

In its sample, this clonotype was seen a few times. The chain uses TRBV6-2 or TRBV6-3 and TRBJ2-1; D gene uncertain. V was trimmed by 7 bases and J by 5 bases, leaving 15 bases between them. The CDR3 has 14 amino acids. The V gene's germline CDR1 is MNHEY and CDR2 SVGEGT. The CDR3 DNA follows: TGTGCCAGCAAGGGTCTCGGGCTAGACAATGAGCAGTTCTTC. Residues: CASKGLGLDNEQFF.

This clonotype was seen a few times. The rearrangement joins TRBV29-1 to TRBJ2-3, with 9 bases aligning to TRBD2. Trimming cost V 6 bases and J 4 bases; bases outside gene matches: 5. The length of the CDR3 is 13 residues. CDR1 is SQVTM and CDR2 is ANQGSEA in the germline V gene. The CDR3 DNA is TGCAGCGTCTACGGGACTAGCCCAGATACGCAGTATTTT. Its protein product is CSVYGTSPDTQYF.

This clonotype occurred a few times. The rearrangement joins TRBV2 to TRBJ2-1; 12 nucleotides match TRBD2. The CDR3 has 15 amino acids. Germline trimming cut 6 bases from V and 6 bases from J; bases unmatched to any gene: 6. Per the germline V gene, CDR1 is SNHLY and CDR2 is FYNNEI. For the CDR3, the DNA is TGTGCCAGCAGACGACTAGCGGGAGTCACCAATGAGCAGTTCTTC. It codes for CASRRLAGVTNEQFF.

This clonotype was counted between two and nine times. CDR3 amino acids: CASSSPLGAGNTGELFF. DNA of the CDR3: TGTGCCAGCAGTTCCCCCCTTGGGGCCGGGAACACCGGGGAGCTGTTTTTT. The V and J genes are TRBV28 and TRBJ2-2, with a tentative D call TRBD1 (5 bases). Germline V lookup: CDR1 MDHEN, CDR2 SYDVKM. Trimming pared 4 bases from V and 1 base from J, leaving 16 bases between. The CDR3 length is 17 residues.

There are a few counts of this clonotype. The gene calls are TRBV2 and TRBJ2-4; the D is unclear. The CDR3 length is 16 residues. Between the trimmed V and J ends, which lost 0 bases and 1 base, there was a span of 10 bases. Germline-derived CDR1 and CDR2 are SNHLY and FYNNEI. CDR3 DNA: TGTGCCAGCAGTGAAGCGCTTACAGATGCCAAAAACATTCAGTACTTC. Translation gives CASSEALTDAKNIQYF. Combining the CDR3 with reference TRBV2 and TRBJ2-4 gives the whole variable domain EPEVTQTPSHQVTQMGQEVILRCVPISNHLYFYWYRQILGQKVEFLVSFYNNEISEKSEIFDDQFSVERPDGSNFTLKIRSTKLEDSAMYFCASSEALTDAKNIQYFGAGTRLSVL.

This sequence joins TRBV29-1 and TRBJ2-3, with 15 bases matching TRBD2. The V and J ends lost 5 bases and 3 bases, in that order; junction bases with no gene match: 3. The germline V gene has CDR1 SQVTM and CDR2 ANQGSEA. The CDR3 length is 15 residues. Here the CDR3 reads CSVQGLAGGTDTQYF. The CDR3 region has the DNA TGCAGCGTTCAGGGACTAGCGGGAGGAACAGATACGCAGTATTTT.

This clonotype was observed a handful of times. The chain couples TRBV6-5 to TRBJ2-7; 9 bases are a match to TRBD2. CDR1 and CDR2 from the germline V gene are MNHEY and SVGAGI. V lost 4 bases, J lost 1 base, and 5 bases stayed unmatched. This CDR3 comprises 15 residues. DNA of the CDR3: TGTGCCAGCAGTTCATCTAGCGGGACGTCCTACGAGCAGTACTTC. Translated: CASSSSSGTSYEQYF.

This clonotype came up a few times. The rearrangement links TRBV5-1 to TRBJ2-3, with a weak D call TRBD1 (5 bases). Per the germline V gene, CDR1 is SGHRS and CDR2 is YFSETQ. CDR3 length: 14 residues. The V end was cut by 7 bases, the J end by 6 bases, with 18 bases between. In DNA, the CDR3 is TGCGCCAGCCGCAGGACAAGCGTAACGGATACGCAGTATTTT. Protein product: CASRRTSVTDTQYF.

The chain combines TRBV7-2 with TRBJ2-3; D not resolved. Deletions cut 4 bases from V and 4 bases from J, with 12 bases between. This CDR3 region has 14 residues. Germline values: CDR1 SGHTA, CDR2 FQGNSA. The CDR3 loop reads CASSSKVGPDTQYF. The CDR3 bases are TGTGCCAGCAGCTCCAAAGTAGGCCCAGATACGCAGTATTTT.

The sample holds a few counts of this clonotype. This chain connects TRBV6-1 to TRBJ1-5, with 7 bases identical to TRBD1. Unmatched junction bases numbered 10, after V lost 6 bases and J lost 5 bases. Germline loops: CDR1 MNHNS, CDR2 SASEGT. The CDR3 loop spans 15 amino acids. The CDR3 sequence: CASSAYQGGHQPQHF. CDR3 DNA: TGTGCCAGCAGCGCCTACCAGGGGGGCCATCAGCCCCAGCATTTT.

The genes are TRBV28 and TRBJ2-7; D possibly corresponds to TRBD2 (5 bases). The CDR3 has 14 amino acids. In germline, CDR1 is MDHEN, CDR2 SYDVKM. V dropped 4 bases and J dropped 3 bases, with 13 bases sitting between them. The CDR3 loop reads CASSYGGKVYEQYF. As DNA, the CDR3 is TGTGCCAGCAGTTACGGAGGCAAGGTCTACGAGCAGTACTTC.

This clonotype turned up a few times. The chain links TRBV20-1 to TRBJ1-1; D is unclear. Germline V gene lookup returns CDR1 DFQATT and CDR2 SNEGSKA (reference sequence). The CDR3 runs 12 residues. V was clipped by 4 bases and J by 3 bases, with 9 bases between them. This CDR3 is CSAIGRYTEAFF. As DNA, the CDR3 is TGCAGTGCTATTGGACGGTACACTGAAGCTTTCTTT.

This clonotype has more than one count but fewer than ten. In DNA, the CDR3 is TGTGCCACCAGCAGAAATCCCGGACTAGCGGGTACCACCGGGGAGCTGTTTTTT. This codes for CATSRNPGLAGTTGELFF. The chain joins TRBV15 to TRBJ2-2, with TRBD2 matching over 11 bases. The trim removed 2 bases at V and 4 bases at J, leaving 9 bases unmatched. The CDR3 loop spans 18 amino acids. Germline loops: CDR1 LNHNV, CDR2 YYDKDF (reference sequence).

This clonotype was picked up a small number of times. The CDR3 nucleotides are TGTGCCAGCAGCTCCGGACTAGCGGGGGAGCTAGAGTATTTT. Protein product: CASSSGLAGELEYF. The J gene is TRBJ2-3, the V gene TRBV6-1; 13 bases fit TRBD2. Germline trimming cut 6 bases from V and 13 bases from J; bases unmatched to any gene: 10. This CDR3 comprises 14 residues. CDR1 and CDR2 from the germline V gene are MNHNS and SASEGT.